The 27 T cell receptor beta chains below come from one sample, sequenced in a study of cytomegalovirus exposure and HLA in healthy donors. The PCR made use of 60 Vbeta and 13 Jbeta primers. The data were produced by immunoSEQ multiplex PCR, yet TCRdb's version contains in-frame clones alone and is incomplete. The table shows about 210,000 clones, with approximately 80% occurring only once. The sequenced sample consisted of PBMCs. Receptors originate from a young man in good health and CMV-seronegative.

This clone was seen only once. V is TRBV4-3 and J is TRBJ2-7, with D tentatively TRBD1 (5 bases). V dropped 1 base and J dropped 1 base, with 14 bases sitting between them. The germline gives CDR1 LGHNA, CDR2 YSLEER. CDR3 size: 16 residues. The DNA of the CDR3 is TGCGCCAGCAGCCAAGGGATTGACAGTCTTTCCTACGAGCAGTACTTC. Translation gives CASSQGIDSLSYEQYF.

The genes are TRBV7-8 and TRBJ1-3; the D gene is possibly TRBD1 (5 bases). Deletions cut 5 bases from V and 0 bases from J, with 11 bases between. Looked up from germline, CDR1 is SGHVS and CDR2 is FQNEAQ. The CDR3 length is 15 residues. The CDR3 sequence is CASSRRQNSGNTIYF. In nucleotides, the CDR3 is TGTGCCAGCAGCCGCCGACAGAACTCTGGAAACACCATATATTTT.

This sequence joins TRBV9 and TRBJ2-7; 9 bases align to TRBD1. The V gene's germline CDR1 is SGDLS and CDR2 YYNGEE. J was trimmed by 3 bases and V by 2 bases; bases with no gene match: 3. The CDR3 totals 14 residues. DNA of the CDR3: TGTGCCAGCAGCGTCGGGACAGGGTACTACGAGCAGTACTTC. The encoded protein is CASSVGTGYYEQYF.

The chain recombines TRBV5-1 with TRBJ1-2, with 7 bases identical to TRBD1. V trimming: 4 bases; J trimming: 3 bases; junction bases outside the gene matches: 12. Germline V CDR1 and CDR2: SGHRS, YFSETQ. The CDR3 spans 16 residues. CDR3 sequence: CASSPFRQGPDYGYTF. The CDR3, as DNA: TGCGCCAGCAGCCCATTTCGACAGGGACCGGACTATGGCTACACCTTC.

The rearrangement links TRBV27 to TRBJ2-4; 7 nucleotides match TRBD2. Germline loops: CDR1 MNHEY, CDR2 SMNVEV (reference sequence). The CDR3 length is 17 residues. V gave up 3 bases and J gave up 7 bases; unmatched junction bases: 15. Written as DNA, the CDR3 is TGTGCCAGCAGTTTTAGAGCGGGGAATGGAGGCGGGAACATTCAGTACTTC. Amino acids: CASSFRAGNGGGNIQYF.

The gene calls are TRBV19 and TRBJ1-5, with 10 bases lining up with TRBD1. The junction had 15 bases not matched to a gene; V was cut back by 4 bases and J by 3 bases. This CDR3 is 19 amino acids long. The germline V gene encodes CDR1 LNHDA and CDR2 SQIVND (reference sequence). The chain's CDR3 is CASSTAWGWDRGLNQPQHF. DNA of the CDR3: TGTGCCAGTAGTACCGCTTGGGGATGGGACAGGGGACTCAATCAGCCCCAGCATTTT. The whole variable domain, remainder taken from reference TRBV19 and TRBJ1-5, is DGGITQSPKYLFRKEGQNVTLSCEQNLNHDAMYWYRQDPGQGLRLIYYSQIVNDFQKGDIAEGYSVSREKKESFPLTVTSAQKNPTAFYLCASSTAWGWDRGLNQPQHFGDGTRLSIL.

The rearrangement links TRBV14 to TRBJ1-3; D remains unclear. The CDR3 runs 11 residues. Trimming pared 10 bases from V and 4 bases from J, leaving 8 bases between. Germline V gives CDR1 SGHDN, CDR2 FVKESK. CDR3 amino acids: CATSSGNTIYF. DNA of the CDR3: TGTGCCACCTCCTCCGGAAACACCATATATTTT. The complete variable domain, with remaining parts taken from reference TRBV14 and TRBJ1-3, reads EAGVTQFPSHSVIEKGQTVTLRCDPISGHDNLYWYRRVMGKEIKFLLHFVKESKQDESGMPNNRFLAERTGGTYSTLKVQPAELEDSGVYFCATSSGNTIYFGEGSWLTVV.

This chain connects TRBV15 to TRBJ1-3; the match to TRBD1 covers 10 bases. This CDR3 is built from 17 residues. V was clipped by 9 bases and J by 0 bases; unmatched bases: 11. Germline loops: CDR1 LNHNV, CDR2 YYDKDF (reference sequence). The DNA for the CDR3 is TGTGCCACAGCTCGTCGGGGACAGGGGATCTCTGGAAACACCATATATTTT. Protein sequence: CATARRGQGISGNTIYF.

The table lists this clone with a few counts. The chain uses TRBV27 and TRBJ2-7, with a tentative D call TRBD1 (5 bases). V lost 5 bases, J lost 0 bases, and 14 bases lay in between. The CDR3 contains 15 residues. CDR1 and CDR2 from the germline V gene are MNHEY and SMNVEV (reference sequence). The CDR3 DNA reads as TGTGCCAGCAGTATCGACAGCAGGAGCTCCTACGAGCAGTACTTC. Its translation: CASSIDSRSSYEQYF.

The CDR3 reads CASSSRGTGGEKLFF. Here the CDR3 DNA reads TGTGCCAGCAGCTCCCGGGGGACAGGGGGTGAAAAACTGTTTTTT. The J gene is TRBJ1-4, the V gene TRBV7-9, with 11 nucleotides matching TRBD1. The trim removed 4 bases at V and 7 bases at J, leaving 5 bases unmatched. Germline CDR1 and CDR2: SEHNR and FQNEAQ (reference sequence). The CDR3 has 15 residues.

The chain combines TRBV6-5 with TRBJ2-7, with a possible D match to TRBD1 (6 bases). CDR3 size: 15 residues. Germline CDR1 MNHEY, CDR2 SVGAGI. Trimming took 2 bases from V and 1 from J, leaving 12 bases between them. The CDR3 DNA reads TGTGCCAGCAGTTACCAGAGGGACACGTCCTACGAGCAGTACTTC. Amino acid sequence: CASSYQRDTSYEQYF.

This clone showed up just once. This chain's CDR3 is CASSQEIRGQGNNEQFF. DNA of the CDR3: TGTGCCAGCAGCCAAGAAATTCGCGGACAGGGAAACAATGAGCAGTTCTTC. The chain couples TRBV4-2 to TRBJ2-1; 8 bases map to TRBD1. Germline-derived CDR1 and CDR2 are LGHNA and YNFKEQ. There are 17 residues in the CDR3. V gave up 0 bases and J gave up 5 bases; unmatched junction bases: 9.

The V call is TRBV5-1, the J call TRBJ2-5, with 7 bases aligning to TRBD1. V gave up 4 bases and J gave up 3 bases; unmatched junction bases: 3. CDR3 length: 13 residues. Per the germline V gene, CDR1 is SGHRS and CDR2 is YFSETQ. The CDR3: CASSTGTEETQYF. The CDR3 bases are TGCGCCAGCAGCACCGGGACAGAAGAGACCCAGTACTTC. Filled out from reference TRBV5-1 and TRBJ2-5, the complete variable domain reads KAGVTQTPRYLIKTRGQQVTLSCSPISGHRSVSWYQQTPGQGLQFLFEYFSETQRNKGNFPGRFSGRQFSNSRSEMNVSTLELGDSALYLCASSTGTEETQYFGPGTRLLVL.

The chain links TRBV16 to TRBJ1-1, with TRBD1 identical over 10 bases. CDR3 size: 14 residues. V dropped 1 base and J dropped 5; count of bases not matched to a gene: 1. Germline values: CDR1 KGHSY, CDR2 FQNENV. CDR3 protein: CASSQWTGGTEAFF. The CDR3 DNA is TGTGCCAGCAGCCAATGGACAGGGGGGACTGAAGCTTTCTTT.

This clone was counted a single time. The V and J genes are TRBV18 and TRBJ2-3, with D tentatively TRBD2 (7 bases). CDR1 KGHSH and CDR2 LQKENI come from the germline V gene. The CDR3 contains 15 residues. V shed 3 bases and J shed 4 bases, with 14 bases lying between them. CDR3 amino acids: CASSPGGLRADTQYF. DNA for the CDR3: TGTGCCAGCTCACCGGGGGGGCTTCGGGCAGATACGCAGTATTTT.

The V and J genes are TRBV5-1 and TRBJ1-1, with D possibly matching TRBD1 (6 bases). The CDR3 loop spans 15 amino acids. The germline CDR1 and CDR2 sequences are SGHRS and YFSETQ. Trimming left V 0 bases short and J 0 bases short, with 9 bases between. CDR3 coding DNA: TGCGCCAGCAGCTTGGCGGCAGGGGTGAACACTGAAGCTTTCTTT. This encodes CASSLAAGVNTEAFF.

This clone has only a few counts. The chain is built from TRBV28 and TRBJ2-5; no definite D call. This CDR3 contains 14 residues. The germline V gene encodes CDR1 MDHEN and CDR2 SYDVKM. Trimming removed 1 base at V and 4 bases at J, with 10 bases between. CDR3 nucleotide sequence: TGTGCCAGCAGTTTATTCGTCGGGTCAGAGACCCAGTACTTC. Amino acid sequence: CASSLFVGSETQYF.

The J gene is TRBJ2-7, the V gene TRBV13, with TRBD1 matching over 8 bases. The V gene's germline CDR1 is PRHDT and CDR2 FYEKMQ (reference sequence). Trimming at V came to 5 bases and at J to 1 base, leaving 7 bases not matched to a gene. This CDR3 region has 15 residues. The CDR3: CASSLRNRGSYEQYF. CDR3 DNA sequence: TGTGCCAGCAGCCTCCGTAACAGGGGGTCCTACGAGCAGTACTTC.

In DNA form, the CDR3 reads TGTGCCAGCAGCTTAGGGGGAGAGACCACTGAAGCTTTCTTT. Amino acid sequence: CASSLGGETTEAFF. This chain uses TRBV7-6 with TRBJ1-1, with D hard to call. The V and J ends lost 1 base and 4 bases respectively, with 10 bases between them. CDR1 is SGHVS, CDR2 FNYEAQ, per germline. The CDR3 has 14 amino acids.

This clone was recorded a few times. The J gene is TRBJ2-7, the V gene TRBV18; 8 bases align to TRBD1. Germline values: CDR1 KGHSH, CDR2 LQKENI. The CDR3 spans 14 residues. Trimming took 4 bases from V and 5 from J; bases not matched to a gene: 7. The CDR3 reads CASSQNRGMDEQYF. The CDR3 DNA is TGTGCCAGCTCACAAAACAGGGGGATGGACGAGCAGTACTTC. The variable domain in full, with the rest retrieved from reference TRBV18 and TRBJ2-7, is NAGVMQNPRHLVRRRGQEARLRCSPMKGHSHVYWYRQLPEEGLKFMVYLQKENIIDESGMPKERFSAEFPKEGPSILRIQQVVRGDSAAYFCASSQNRGMDEQYFGPGTRLTVT.

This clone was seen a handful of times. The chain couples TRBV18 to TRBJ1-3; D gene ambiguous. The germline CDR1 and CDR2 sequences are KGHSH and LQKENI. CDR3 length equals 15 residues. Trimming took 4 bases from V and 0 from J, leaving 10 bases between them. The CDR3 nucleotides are TGTGCCAGCTCACTTAGACTTCCCTCTGGAAACACCATATATTTT. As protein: CASSLRLPSGNTIYF.

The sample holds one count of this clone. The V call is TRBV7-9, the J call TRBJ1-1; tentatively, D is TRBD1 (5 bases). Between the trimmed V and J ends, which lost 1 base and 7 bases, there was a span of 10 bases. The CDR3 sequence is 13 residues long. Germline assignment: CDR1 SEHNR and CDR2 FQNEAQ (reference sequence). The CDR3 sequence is CASSLERQLEAFF. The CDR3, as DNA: TGTGCCAGCAGCTTAGAGAGACAGCTTGAAGCTTTCTTT.

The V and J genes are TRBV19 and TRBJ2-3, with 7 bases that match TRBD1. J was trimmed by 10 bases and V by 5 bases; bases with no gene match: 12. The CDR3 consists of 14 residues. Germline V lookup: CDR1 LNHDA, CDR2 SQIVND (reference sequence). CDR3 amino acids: CASSPPGQGTAQYF. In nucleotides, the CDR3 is TGTGCCAGTAGTCCTCCAGGGCAGGGGACAGCGCAGTATTTT. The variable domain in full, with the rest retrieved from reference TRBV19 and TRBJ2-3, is DGGITQSPKYLFRKEGQNVTLSCEQNLNHDAMYWYRQDPGQGLRLIYYSQIVNDFQKGDIAEGYSVSREKKESFPLTVTSAQKNPTAFYLCASSPPGQGTAQYFGPGTRLTVL.

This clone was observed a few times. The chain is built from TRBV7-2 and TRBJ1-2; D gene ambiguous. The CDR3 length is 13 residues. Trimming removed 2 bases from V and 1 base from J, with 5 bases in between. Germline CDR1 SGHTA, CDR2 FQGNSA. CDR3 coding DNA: TGTGCCAGCAGCTTACAGTTTAACTATGGCTACACCTTC. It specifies CASSLQFNYGYTF.

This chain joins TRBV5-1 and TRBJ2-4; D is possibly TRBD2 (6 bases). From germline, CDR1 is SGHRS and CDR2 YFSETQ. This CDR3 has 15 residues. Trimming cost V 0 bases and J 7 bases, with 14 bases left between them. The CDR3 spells CASSLGGVGENIQYF. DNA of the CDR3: TGCGCCAGCAGCTTGGGGGGGGTCGGGGAGAACATTCAGTACTTC.

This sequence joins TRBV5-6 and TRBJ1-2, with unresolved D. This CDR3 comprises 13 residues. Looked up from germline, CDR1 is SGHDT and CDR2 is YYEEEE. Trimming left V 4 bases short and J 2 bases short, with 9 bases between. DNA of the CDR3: TGTGCCAGCAGCCTCGACATAAACTATGGCTACACCTTC. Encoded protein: CASSLDINYGYTF.

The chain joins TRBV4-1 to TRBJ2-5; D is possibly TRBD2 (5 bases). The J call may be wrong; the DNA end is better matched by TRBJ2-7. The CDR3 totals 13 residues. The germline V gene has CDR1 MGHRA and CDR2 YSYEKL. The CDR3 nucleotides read TGCGCCAGCAGTGAGACTACTTCCCACGAGCAGTACTTC. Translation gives CASSETTSHEQYF.